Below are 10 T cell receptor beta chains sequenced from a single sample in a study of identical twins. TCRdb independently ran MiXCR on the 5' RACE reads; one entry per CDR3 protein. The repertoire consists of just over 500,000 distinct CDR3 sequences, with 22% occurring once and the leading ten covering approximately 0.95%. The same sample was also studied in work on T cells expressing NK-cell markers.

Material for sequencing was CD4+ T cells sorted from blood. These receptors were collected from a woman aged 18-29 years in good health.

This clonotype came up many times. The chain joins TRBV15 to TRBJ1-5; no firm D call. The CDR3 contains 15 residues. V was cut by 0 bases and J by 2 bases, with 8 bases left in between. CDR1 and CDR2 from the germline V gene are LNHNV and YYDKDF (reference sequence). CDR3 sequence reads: CATSRDSFGNQPQHF. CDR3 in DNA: TGTGCCACCAGCAGAGATTCGTTCGGCAATCAGCCCCAGCATTTT.

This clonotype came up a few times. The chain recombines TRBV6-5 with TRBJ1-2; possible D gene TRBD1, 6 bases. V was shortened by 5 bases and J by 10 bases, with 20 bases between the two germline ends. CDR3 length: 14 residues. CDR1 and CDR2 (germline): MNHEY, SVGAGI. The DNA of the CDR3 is TGTGCCAGCAGTAACCCCTCGACAGGCACCCTCTACACCTTC. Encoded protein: CASSNPSTGTLYTF.

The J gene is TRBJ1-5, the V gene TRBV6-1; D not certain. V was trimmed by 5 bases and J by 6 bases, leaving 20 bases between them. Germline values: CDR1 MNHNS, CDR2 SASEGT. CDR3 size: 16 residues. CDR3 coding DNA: TGTGCCAGCAGTATTCGGTCTTCAGGAGGAGGTCAGCCCCAGCATTTT. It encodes CASSIRSSGGGQPQHF.

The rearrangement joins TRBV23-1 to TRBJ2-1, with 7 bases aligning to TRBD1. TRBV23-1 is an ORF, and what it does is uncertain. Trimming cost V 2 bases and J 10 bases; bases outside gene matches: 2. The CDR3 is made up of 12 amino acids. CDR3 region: CASSQDREEQFF. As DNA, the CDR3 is TGCGCCAGCAGTCAAGACAGGGAGGAGCAGTTCTTC.

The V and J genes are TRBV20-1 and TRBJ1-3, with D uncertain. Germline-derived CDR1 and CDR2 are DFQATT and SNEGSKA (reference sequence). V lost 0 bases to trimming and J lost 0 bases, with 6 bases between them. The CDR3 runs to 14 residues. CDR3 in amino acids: CSARDPVSGNTIYF. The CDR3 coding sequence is TGCAGTGCTAGAGACCCGGTCTCTGGAAACACCATATATTTT.

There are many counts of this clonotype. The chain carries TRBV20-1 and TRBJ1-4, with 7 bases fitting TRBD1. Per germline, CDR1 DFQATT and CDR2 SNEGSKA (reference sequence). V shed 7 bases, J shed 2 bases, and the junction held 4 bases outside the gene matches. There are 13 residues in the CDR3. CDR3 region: CSGEGQTNEKLFF. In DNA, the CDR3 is TGCAGTGGAGAGGGACAGACTAATGAAAAACTGTTTTTT.

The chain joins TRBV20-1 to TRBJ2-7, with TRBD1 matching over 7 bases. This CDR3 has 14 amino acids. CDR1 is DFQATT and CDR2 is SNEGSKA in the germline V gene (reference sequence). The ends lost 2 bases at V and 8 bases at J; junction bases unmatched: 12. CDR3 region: CSARTDRATTQQYF. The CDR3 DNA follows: TGCAGTGCTAGAACCGACAGGGCTACTACCCAGCAGTACTTC.

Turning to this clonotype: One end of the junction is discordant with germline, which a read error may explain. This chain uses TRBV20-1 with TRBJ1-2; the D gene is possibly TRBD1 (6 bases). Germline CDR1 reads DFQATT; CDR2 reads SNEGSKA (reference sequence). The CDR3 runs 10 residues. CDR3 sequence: CSAMDSLRAF. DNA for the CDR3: TGCAGTGCTATGGACAGCCTGAGGGCCTTC.

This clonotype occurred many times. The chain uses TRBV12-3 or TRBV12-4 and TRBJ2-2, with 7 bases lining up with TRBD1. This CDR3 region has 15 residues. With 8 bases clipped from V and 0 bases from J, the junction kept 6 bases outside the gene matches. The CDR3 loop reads CASDRQGANTGELFF. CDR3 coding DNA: TGTGCCAGCGACCGACAGGGAGCGAACACCGGGGAGCTGTTTTTT.

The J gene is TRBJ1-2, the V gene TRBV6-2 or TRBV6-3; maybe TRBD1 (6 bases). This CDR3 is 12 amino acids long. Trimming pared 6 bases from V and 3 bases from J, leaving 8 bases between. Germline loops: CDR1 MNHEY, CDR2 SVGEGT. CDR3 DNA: TGTGCCAGCAGGCGACAGGACTATGGCTACACCTTC. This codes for CASRRQDYGYTF.